A single sample is the source of the 3 T cell receptor beta chains below, sequenced in a study of T-cell reconstitution after alpha-beta-depleted transplantation in children. Preparation of the TCRbeta library involved a method that used unique molecular identifiers. TCRdb itself ran the PCR reads through MiXCR, one entry per CDR3 protein. The sample yields around 64,000 distinct CDR3 sequences, roughly a tenth seen once. The sample in question was PBMCs, obtained before TCRalphabeta/CD19-depleted stem cell transplant. These receptors originate from a boy aged 5 to 17 with acute myeloid leukemia, due to receive a stem cell transplant.

This clonotype showed up many times. The chain joins TRBV29-1 to TRBJ2-3; D is undetermined. V was pared by 3 bases and J by 1 base, with 14 bases between. Germline V gene sequence: CDR1 SQVTM, CDR2 ANQGSEA. CDR3 length equals 15 residues. CDR3 DNA: TGCAGCGTTGATATTTTGGGGTCTGGCACAGATACGCAGTATTTT. This encodes CSVDILGSGTDTQYF.

This clonotype was recorded at least ten times. This sequence joins TRBV24-1 and TRBJ2-2; D might be TRBD2 (5 bases). This CDR3 is built from 16 residues. Germline loops: CDR1 KGHDR, CDR2 SFDVKD. V lost 5 bases and J lost 0, with 12 bases in between. The CDR3 DNA reads TGTGCCACCAGTGCCCTAGGACTGGCGAACACCGGGGAGCTGTTTTTT. This gives the protein CATSALGLANTGELFF.

This clonotype occurred many times. The V gene is TRBV5-5, the J gene TRBJ1-1, with TRBD1 identical over 7 bases. Germline loops: CDR1 SGHKS, CDR2 YYEKEE (reference sequence). The V segment lost 0 bases and the J segment 1 base; nucleotides outside the gene matches: 6. This CDR3 contains 16 residues. CDR3 loop: CASSLGLTGTNTEAFF. CDR3 in DNA: TGTGCCAGCAGCTTGGGGCTGACAGGGACGAACACTGAAGCTTTCTTT.